This T cell receptor beta chain was observed in a study of blood T cell repertoires in COVID-19. Turning to the study itself: The United States, Italy and Spain provided the acute and convalescent COVID-19 samples.

Adults between roughly 18 and 100 years of age took part from under 25 US areas. Sequencing used immunoSEQ multiplex PCR; TCRdb keeps in-frame clones, though not all of them. The sample yields some 220,000 clones, about nine tenths seen once. The source is a woman in her thirties or forties with acute COVID-19. Sample: PBMCs or T cells enriched from blood (not recorded which).

The DNA for the CDR3 is TGCAGTGCTAGTGGCCTGTCGCAGGGTGATGGCTACACCTTC. This translates into CSASGLSQGDGYTF. The chain couples TRBV20-1 to TRBJ1-2, with D perhaps matching TRBD1 (5 bases). Trimming took 3 bases from V and 6 from J, leaving 17 bases between them. The germline V gene has CDR1 DFQATT and CDR2 SNEGSKA (reference sequence). This CDR3 region has 14 residues.